Listed here are 12 T cell receptor beta chains from one sample, sequenced in a study of T cells after yellow fever vaccination. One entry per CDR3 protein results from TCRdb running MiXCR on the 5' RACE reads. The sample yields a few hundred thousand distinct CDR3 sequences, roughly 5.6% seen once. Sequences were derived from CD4+ T cells sorted from PBMCs, sampled on the day of the yellow fever booster vaccination. Source of these receptors: a man between 18 and 29 years old who received the YFV17D yellow fever vaccine.

In this sample, this clonotype turned up many times. The genes are TRBV7-8 and TRBJ2-7; 11 bases agree with TRBD1. Germline CDR1 reads SGHVS; CDR2 reads FQNEAQ. J gave up 4 bases and V 4 bases, and 9 bases lay outside the gene matches. CDR3 length equals 16 residues. The CDR3 nucleotides are TGTGCCAGCAGCTCACGACCGGGACAGGGGGGTTACGAGCAGTACTTC. Its protein is CASSSRPGQGGYEQYF.

This chain connects TRBV10-1 to TRBJ2-1; 12 bases agree with TRBD2. Germline V CDR1 and CDR2: WNHNN, SYGVQD (reference sequence). J gave up 7 bases and V 5 bases, and 6 bases lay outside the gene matches. The CDR3 consists of 15 residues. This CDR3 reads CASSPGLAGTNEQFF. The CDR3 bases are TGCGCCAGCAGTCCCGGACTAGCGGGGACTAATGAGCAGTTCTTC.

This clonotype was counted ten times or more. The chain recombines TRBV7-2 with TRBJ2-1, with D possibly being TRBD1 or TRBD2 (5 bases each). Germline CDR1 is SGHTA and CDR2 is FQGNSA. CDR3 length: 14 amino acids. Trimming shortened V by 2 bases and J by 10 bases, and 15 bases separated the two germline ends. The CDR3 reads CASSLFGDGREQFF. CDR3 bases: TGTGCCAGCAGCTTATTCGGGGACGGTCGGGAGCAGTTCTTC.

This chain links TRBV9 with TRBJ2-3; D unresolved. Germline V CDR1 and CDR2: SGDLS, YYNGEE. V shed 4 bases and J shed 5 bases, with 8 bases lying between them. The CDR3 sequence is 12 residues long. The CDR3 region has the DNA TGTGCCAGCAGCTCCTCGTTAGATACGCAGTATTTT. Protein product: CASSSSLDTQYF.

At least ten counts were recorded for this clonotype. The rearrangement links TRBV2 to TRBJ2-4; 7 bases agree with TRBD1. Germline V gene lookup returns CDR1 SNHLY and CDR2 FYNNEI. CDR3 length: 16 amino acids. The J segment lost 1 base and the V segment lost 6 bases, leaving 9 bases of the junction unmatched. CDR3 bases: TGTGCCAGCAGCGACAGGGCTGGGAATGCCAAAAACATTCAGTACTTC. Translation: CASSDRAGNAKNIQYF.

The table lists this clonotype with a few counts. The V call is TRBV5-6, the J call TRBJ2-4; the D is unclear. The length of the CDR3 is 15 residues. Germline V gene lookup returns CDR1 SGHDT and CDR2 YYEEEE. V was clipped by 1 base and J by 0 bases, with 8 bases between them. CDR3 protein: CASSLNWAAKNIQYF. For the CDR3, the DNA is TGTGCCAGCAGCTTGAACTGGGCAGCCAAAAACATTCAGTACTTC. Complete variable domain (other parts from reference TRBV5-6 and TRBJ2-4): DAGVTQSPTHLIKTRGQQVTLRCSPKSGHDTVSWYQQALGQGPQFIFQYYEEEERQRGNFPDRFSGHQFPNYSSELNVNALLLGDSALYLCASSLNWAAKNIQYFGAGTRLSVL.

The J gene is TRBJ1-4, the V gene TRBV7-2; D is ambiguous. CDR3 length: 12 amino acids. Germline V gene lookup returns CDR1 SGHTA and CDR2 FQGNSA. V lost 1 base and J lost 9, with 6 bases in between. In DNA form, the CDR3 reads TGTGCCAGCAGCTTAGTCGGTCAAAAACTGTTTTTT. It yields the protein CASSLVGQKLFF. Looking up the rest from reference TRBV7-2 and TRBJ1-4 gives the full variable domain: GAGVSQSPSNKVTEKGKDVELRCDPISGHTALYWYRQSLGQGLEFLIYFQGNSAPDKSGLPSDRFSAERTGGSVSTLTIQRTQQEDSAVYLCASSLVGQKLFFGSGTQLSVL.

This clonotype was counted at least ten times. V usage is TRBV10-3 and J usage is TRBJ1-2; D gene uncertain. Germline loops: CDR1 ENHRY, CDR2 SYGVKD. V was cut by 2 bases and J by 6 bases, with 16 bases left in between. The CDR3 is 15 amino acids. The DNA for the CDR3 is TGTGCCATCAGTGAGACCACAGTCTCGGGAGATGGCTACACCTTC. Translation gives CAISETTVSGDGYTF.

The V gene is TRBV6-5, the J gene TRBJ2-3, with no clear D. V shed 0 bases and J shed 2 bases, with 15 bases lying between them. This CDR3 contains 17 residues. CDR1 and CDR2 (germline): MNHEY, SVGAGI. The chain's CDR3 is CASSYSIFFLNTDTQYF. CDR3 nucleotide sequence: TGTGCCAGCAGTTACTCGATTTTCTTCCTTAACACAGATACGCAGTATTTT.

This clonotype was counted only a few times. This rearrangement joins TRBV5-1 to TRBJ2-5; D perhaps matches TRBD2 (7 bases). V was cut by 7 bases and J by 3 bases, with 16 bases left in between. This CDR3 is 14 amino acids long. Per the germline V gene, CDR1 is SGHRS and CDR2 is YFSETQ. CDR3 sequence: CASGTGGAEETQYF. The CDR3 DNA follows: TGCGCCAGCGGGACTGGGGGGGCGGAAGAGACCCAGTACTTC. Variable domain in full (rest from reference TRBV5-1 and TRBJ2-5): KAGVTQTPRYLIKTRGQQVTLSCSPISGHRSVSWYQQTPGQGLQFLFEYFSETQRNKGNFPGRFSGRQFSNSRSEMNVSTLELGDSALYLCASGTGGAEETQYFGPGTRLLVL.

The chain employs TRBV4-1 and TRBJ2-5; possibly TRBD1 or TRBD2 for D (5 bases each). This CDR3 is built from 16 residues. The germline V and J ends were trimmed by 0 bases and 4 bases, with 15 bases remaining between them. The germline V gene encodes CDR1 MGHRA and CDR2 YSYEKL. CDR3 loop: CASSQDLRGSRETQYF. The CDR3 DNA sequence: TGCGCCAGCAGCCAAGATCTCCGGGGCAGTAGAGAGACCCAGTACTTC.

This clonotype has a count of ten or more. This chain uses TRBV9 with TRBJ1-5; D unclear. Per germline, CDR1 SGDLS and CDR2 YYNGEE. V was shortened by 3 bases and J by 1 base, with 5 bases between the two germline ends. CDR3 size: 13 residues. CDR3 in DNA: TGTGCCAGCAGCGCGGACAGCAATCAGCCCCAGCATTTT. Amino acids: CASSADSNQPQHF.